This entry lists 21 T cell receptor beta chains sequenced from one sample in a study of T-cell memory formation after mild COVID-19. Via MiXCR, TCRdb re-called the 5' RACE reads, giving one row per CDR3 protein. Here the sample spans approximately 570,000 distinct CDR3 sequences, more than 15% being singletons. The sample consisted of PBMCs or a T cell subset sorted from them (not recorded which). These receptors were collected from an adult woman who had mild COVID-19 (a few samples of this study predate the infection). Cell type and time point are not known.

The rearrangement links TRBV24-1 to TRBJ1-3; D ambiguous. Deletions cut 3 bases from V and 0 bases from J, with 8 bases between. Germline loops: CDR1 KGHDR, CDR2 SFDVKD. The length of the CDR3 is 15 residues. CDR3 region: CATSDGQTSGNTIYF. The DNA of the CDR3 is TGTGCCACCAGTGATGGGCAGACCTCTGGAAACACCATATATTTT.

This clonotype has more than one count but fewer than ten. This sequence joins TRBV6-4 and TRBJ2-1, with 12 nucleotides matching TRBD2. The germline gives CDR1 MRHNA, CDR2 SNTAGT. The ends lost 0 bases at V and 9 bases at J; junction bases unmatched: 9. The CDR3 spans 17 residues. CDR3 sequence reads: CASSDSYLAGGPGEQFF. The CDR3 nucleotides read TGTGCCAGCAGTGACTCTTACCTAGCGGGAGGGCCTGGTGAGCAGTTCTTC.

This clonotype showed up just once. The chain carries TRBV2 and TRBJ1-4; no definite D call. Trimming pared 6 bases from V and 8 bases from J, leaving 22 bases between. The CDR3 extends over 16 amino acids. Germline V gives CDR1 SNHLY, CDR2 FYNNEI. The CDR3 nucleotides read TGTGCCAGCAGGTCAAGTCGTCGGGGTTTCGGAGAAAAACTGTTTTTT. This gives the protein CASRSSRRGFGEKLFF.

This clonotype has more than one count but fewer than ten. This chain joins TRBV29-1 and TRBJ2-1, with D tentatively TRBD1 or TRBD2 (5 bases each). The V gene lost 1 base and the J gene lost 5 bases, with 15 bases spanning the gap. The CDR3 spans 15 residues. CDR1 SQVTM and CDR2 ANQGSEA come from the germline V gene. This CDR3 reads CSVEVPFRGDNEQFF. The CDR3 DNA sequence: TGCAGCGTTGAAGTCCCCTTTCGAGGGGACAATGAGCAGTTCTTC.

This clonotype was picked up a small number of times. V is TRBV11-1 and J is TRBJ2-1; D uncertain. The CDR3 sequence is 13 residues long. The V end was cut by 6 bases, the J end by 6 bases, with 12 bases between. The V gene's germline CDR1 is SGHAT and CDR2 FQDESV (reference sequence). CDR3 DNA: TGTGCCAGCAGGTCCCGTTTGGGCAATGAGCAGTTCTTC. Translation gives CASRSRLGNEQFF.

This clonotype was counted between two and nine times. At one end, the junction sequence differs from germline, possibly due to a read error. The chain uses TRBV7-9 and TRBJ2-3; D unresolved. Germline lookup yields CDR1 SEHNR and CDR2 FQNEAQ (reference sequence). CDR3 length equals 8 residues. The DNA of the CDR3 is TGTGCCAGCAGCCCAGGAGATTTT. It yields the protein CASSPGDF.

The chain recombines TRBV20-1 with TRBJ1-3; D is unclear. The CDR3 is 14 amino acids. Germline V gives CDR1 DFQATT, CDR2 SNEGSKA (reference sequence). The V end was cut by 5 bases, the J end by 0 bases, with 11 bases between. For the CDR3, the DNA is TGCAGTGCTTTTGGGGTATACTCTGGAAACACCATATATTTT. Translation: CSAFGVYSGNTIYF.

The chain is built from TRBV2 and TRBJ2-6, with TRBD1 matching over 7 bases. V was clipped by 2 bases and J by 2 bases; unmatched bases: 12. The CDR3 length is 19 residues. Germline lookup yields CDR1 SNHLY and CDR2 FYNNEI. The CDR3 reads CASSEPSTGILAGANVLTF. The CDR3 nucleotides read TGTGCCAGCAGTGAACCATCGACAGGGATTCTGGCTGGGGCCAACGTCCTGACTTTC.

This clonotype was recorded a few times. This chain joins TRBV7-2 and TRBJ2-1, with D possibly being TRBD1 or TRBD2 (5 bases each). The V gene's germline CDR1 is SGHTA and CDR2 FQGNSA. This CDR3 region has 15 residues. Trimming removed 1 base at V and 7 bases at J, with 14 bases between. The DNA for the CDR3 is TGTGCCAGCAGCTTAGGCATCCAGGGCGGGAATGAGCAGTTCTTC. Protein sequence: CASSLGIQGGNEQFF.

This chain joins TRBV12-3 or TRBV12-4 and TRBJ1-2, with 8 positions matching TRBD1. The trim removed 2 bases at V and 4 bases at J, leaving 9 bases unmatched. The CDR3 covers 16 residues. CDR3 protein: CASSLRGQETSYGYTF. Written as DNA, the CDR3 is TGTGCCAGCAGTTTACGGGGACAGGAGACCTCCTATGGCTACACCTTC.

V and J are TRBV12-3 or TRBV12-4 and TRBJ1-1, with D hard to call. V shed 6 bases and J shed 0 bases, with 11 bases lying between them. The CDR3 has 14 residues. The chain's CDR3 is CASRGGRLNTEAFF. CDR3 DNA sequence: TGTGCCAGCAGGGGAGGGCGGCTGAACACTGAAGCTTTCTTT.

This clonotype turned up a few times. The gene calls are TRBV5-5 and TRBJ2-7; 10 positions agree with TRBD1. CDR1 is SGHKS, CDR2 YYEKEE, per germline (reference sequence). This CDR3 contains 16 residues. The V segment lost 4 bases and the J segment 2 bases; nucleotides outside the gene matches: 9. CDR3 residues: CASSDLLGQGTYEQYF. The CDR3 DNA sequence: TGTGCCAGCAGCGATTTATTGGGACAGGGGACCTACGAGCAGTACTTC.

The V call is TRBV9, the J call TRBJ2-1, with D tentatively TRBD2 (6 bases). This CDR3 has 15 residues. Trimming shortened V by 4 bases and J by 3 bases, and 14 bases separated the two germline ends. Germline lookup yields CDR1 SGDLS and CDR2 YYNGEE. CDR3 region: CASSSLPGGYNEQFF. The CDR3 DNA reads TGTGCCAGCAGCTCCCTCCCCGGGGGCTACAATGAGCAGTTCTTC.

The V and J genes are TRBV24-1 and TRBJ2-3; 9 nucleotides agree with TRBD2. This CDR3 is built from 17 residues. Germline loops: CDR1 KGHDR, CDR2 SFDVKD. The trim removed 5 bases at V and 0 bases at J, leaving 8 bases unmatched. CDR3 nucleotide sequence: TGTGCCACCAGTGGCTATAGCGGGAGAGGGAGCACAGATACGCAGTATTTT. Translating gives CATSGYSGRGSTDTQYF.

This clonotype has a handful of counts. The chain links TRBV5-1 to TRBJ2-2; 7 positions agree with TRBD1. The germline V gene has CDR1 SGHRS and CDR2 YFSETQ. The CDR3 contains 19 residues. With 0 bases clipped from V and 0 bases from J, the junction kept 11 bases outside the gene matches. This chain's CDR3 is CASSLGTGVATSNTGELFF. For the CDR3, the DNA is TGCGCCAGCAGCTTGGGGACAGGAGTAGCGACCTCGAACACCGGGGAGCTGTTTTTT.

The rearrangement uses TRBV5-1 and TRBJ1-1; TRBD1 matches 7 bases. CDR3 size: 13 residues. Germline lookup yields CDR1 SGHRS and CDR2 YFSETQ. The ends lost 6 bases at V and 6 bases at J; junction bases unmatched: 8. In nucleotides, the CDR3 is TGCGCCAGCACAATGACAGGGTTGGCTGAAGCTTTCTTT. Its protein product is CASTMTGLAEAFF.

This clonotype has more than one count but fewer than ten. This chain links TRBV4-2 with TRBJ1-4, with unresolved D. The CDR3 runs to 16 residues. Germline assignment: CDR1 LGHNA and CDR2 YNFKEQ. The V end was cut by 0 bases, the J end by 4 bases, with 12 bases between. In nucleotides, the CDR3 is TGTGCCAGCAGCCAAGAAATGGCTCAGAGTAATGAAAAACTGTTTTTT. Its translation is CASSQEMAQSNEKLFF.

This clonotype occurred a few times. The chain couples TRBV15 to TRBJ2-1; 8 positions agree with TRBD2. The CDR3 consists of 14 residues. V shed 4 bases, J shed 7 bases, and the junction held 6 bases outside the gene matches. Per the germline V gene, CDR1 is LNHNV and CDR2 is YYDKDF (reference sequence). The CDR3 sequence is CATSIGGDDNEQFF. CDR3 DNA: TGTGCCACCAGCATCGGGGGGGACGATAATGAGCAGTTCTTC.

This clonotype was seen only a few times. The rearrangement uses TRBV11-3 and TRBJ2-7; D tentatively reads TRBD1 or TRBD2 (7 bases each). Germline values: CDR1 SGHNT, CDR2 YENEEA. V was clipped by 8 bases and J by 3 bases, with 17 bases between them. The CDR3 is 14 amino acids. CDR3 nucleotides: TGTGCCAGCGAGGGGGCTAGCGGATACTACGAGCAGTACTTC. It encodes CASEGASGYYEQYF.

This clonotype was detected a few times. J is TRBJ2-7 and V is TRBV5-8; D not certain. Trimming pared 7 bases from V and 2 bases from J, leaving 19 bases between. The germline gives CDR1 SGHTS, CDR2 YDEGEE. The CDR3 totals 15 residues. DNA for the CDR3: TGTGCCAGCTCCAGGACGCCTCATCTAACCTACGAGCAGTACTTC. Translated: CASSRTPHLTYEQYF.

This sequence joins TRBV4-1 and TRBJ2-7, with D tentatively TRBD1 or TRBD2 (5 bases each). The CDR3 extends over 15 amino acids. The V and J ends lost 1 base and 0 bases respectively, with 10 bases between them. Germline assignment: CDR1 MGHRA and CDR2 YSYEKL. The CDR3 reads CASSQVRGDSYEQYF. CDR3 DNA sequence: TGCGCCAGCAGCCAAGTTAGAGGGGACTCCTACGAGCAGTACTTC.